A selection of T cell receptor beta chains follows, all from one sample in a study of neurological immune-mediated disorders. TCRdb recomputed calls from the 5' RACE reads with MiXCR, one row per CDR3 protein. The data show around 44,000 distinct CDR3 sequences, 2.5% seen once. Sequenced: PBMCs. The receptors were sampled from a man aged 30-40 years with multiple sclerosis. Both conserved end residues are part of each CDR3. D genes are given only for firm matches. The listing skips clone size in some rows; elsewhere it reads once, few, many or a size class.

v_gene	j_gene	d_gene	abundance	CDR3nt	CDR3aa
TRBV20-1	TRBJ2-5	-	many	TGCAGTCCAAAAGAGGGGTCAGAGACCCAGTACTTC	CSPKEGSETQYF
TRBV18	TRBJ1-1	-	many	TGTGCCAGCTCACCACCGGTCCGGACTGAAGCTTTCTTT	CASSPPVRTEAFF
TRBV28	TRBJ2-7	-	many	TGTGCCAGCAGTTTGGTTGTCAGGGCCTACGAGCAGTACTTC	CASSLVVRAYEQYF
TRBV9	TRBJ2-1	-	many	TGTGCCAGCAGCGCGGGACCAGGGGTTTCACCTAAGCAGTTCTTC	CASSAGPGVSPKQFF
TRBV5-1	TRBJ2-2	TRBD1	many	TGCGCCAGCAGCTACGGGGGACAGGGGAACACCGGGGAGCTGTTTTTT	CASSYGGQGNTGELFF
TRBV20-1	TRBJ2-7	-	many	TGCAGTGCTAGAGATCCCGGGATCCCGACCTACGAGCAGTACTTC	CSARDPGIPTYEQYF
TRBV4-1	TRBJ1-5	-	many	TGCGCCAGCAGCCCCCGGTGGGAAGGACAGCCCCAGCATTTT	CASSPRWEGQPQHF
TRBV28	TRBJ1-5	-	many	TGTGCCAGCAGTCTAGGGGGTAGCAATCAGCCCCAGCATTTT	CASSLGGSNQPQHF
TRBV11-2	TRBJ2-2	TRBD1	many	TGTGCCAGCAGCCCCACTGGACAGGTTCACACCGGGGAGCTGTTTTTT	CASSPTGQVHTGELFF
TRBV5-1	TRBJ2-1	TRBD1	many	TGCGCCAGCAGCTTGGTACCACAGGGGCAGAATGAGCAGTTCTTC	CASSLVPQGQNEQFF
TRBV15	TRBJ2-5	TRBD2	many	TGTGCCACCAGCAGAGAGGCGGGAGCAGAGACCCAGTACTTC	CATSREAGAETQYF
TRBV12-3/TRBV12-4	TRBJ1-5	-	many	TGTGCCAGCAGGCCAGGGTTCGCGACCCAGCATTTT	CASRPGFATQHF
TRBV5-5	TRBJ2-7	-	many	TGTGCCAGCAGCTTAAACAGTTTGGGGACCTCCTACGAGCAGTACTTC	CASSLNSLGTSYEQYF
TRBV20-1	TRBJ2-1	TRBD2	many	TGCAGTGCTAGACCGGCAGGACTAGCGACTGTAAGCTCCTACAATGAGCAGTTCTTC	CSARPAGLATVSSYNEQFF
TRBV5-1	TRBJ2-2	-	many	TGCGCCAGCAGCTTATCACAGGGGAGGACCGGGGAGCTGTTTTTT	CASSLSQGRTGELFF
TRBV6-6	TRBJ1-2	TRBD1	many	TGTGCCAGCAGATCCCGGGACAGCTATGGCTACACCTTC	CASRSRDSYGYTF
TRBV20-1	TRBJ2-3	TRBD2	many	TGCAGTGCTAGAGATCCACTAGCGGGGGGGGAAGATACGCAGTATTTT	CSARDPLAGGEDTQYF
TRBV5-6	TRBJ2-5	-	many	TGTGCCAGCAGCTTGCAGCGGGACAGGACGACCCAAGAGACCCAGTACTTC	CASSLQRDRTTQETQYF
TRBV20-1	TRBJ2-4	-	many	TGCAGTGCTACGGACTACCAGCGAGCCAAAAACATTCAGTACTTC	CSATDYQRAKNIQYF
TRBV20-1	TRBJ2-7	-	many	TGCAGTGCTAGAGATCGGACCGACTACGAGCAGTACTTC	CSARDRTDYEQYF
TRBV5-1	TRBJ1-1	TRBD1	many	TGCGCCAGCAGCTTGGAAGACAGGGGTCGGACTGAAGCTTTCTTT	CASSLEDRGRTEAFF
TRBV20-1	TRBJ2-2	TRBD2	many	TGCAGTGCTTTCAGACTAGCGGGCCTCTCAGTTAACACCGGGGAGCTGTTTTTT	CSAFRLAGLSVNTGELFF
TRBV25-1	TRBJ2-7	-	many	TGTGCCAGCAGTGAATCAGCGGTGAGCTCCTACGAGCAGTACTTC	CASSESAVSSYEQYF
TRBV20-1	TRBJ1-1	-	many	TGCAGCCCTCAAAGAGAGACGATTGTCACTGAAGCTTTCTTT	CSPQRETIVTEAFF
TRBV11-2	TRBJ2-5	-	many	TGTGCCAGCAGCTTAGCTGACGGGGGACAAGAGACCCAGTACTTC	CASSLADGGQETQYF
TRBV28	TRBJ2-7	-	many	TGTGCCAGCAGTTTGGCACAAGGTACCTACGAGCAGTACTTC	CASSLAQGTYEQYF
TRBV20-1	TRBJ1-5	-	many	TGCAGTGCTCAAGGAAGCAATCAGCCCCAGCATTTT	CSAQGSNQPQHF
TRBV7-2	TRBJ2-3	-	many	TGTGCCAGCAGCCCTTTTGGGGGACGAGGAGGAGATACGCAGTATTTT	CASSPFGGRGGDTQYF
TRBV7-9	TRBJ1-2	TRBD1	-	TGTGCCAGCAGCCCCCTTGGCTGGGACAGGAACTATGGCTACACCTTC	CASSPLGWDRNYGYTF
TRBV20-1	TRBJ2-3	-	many	TGCAGTGCTAGAGTAGGTCAGGGTTTTGATACGCAGTATTTT	CSARVGQGFDTQYF
TRBV20-1	TRBJ2-5	-	many	TGCAGTGCTAGAGGATCGAACTCCGAATTAACCCAGTACTTC	CSARGSNSELTQYF
TRBV6-5	TRBJ1-6	TRBD1	many	TGTGCCAGCAGTGAACAGGGGTACAGTAATTCACCCCTCCACTTT	CASSEQGYSNSPLHF
TRBV5-1	TRBJ2-5	-	many	TGCGCCAGCCGCTGGCAGAGACAAGAGACCCAGTACTTC	CASRWQRQETQYF
TRBV20-1	TRBJ1-2	-	many	TGCAGTGCTAGAGACCGCACCCCAGTGAATGGCTACACCTTC	CSARDRTPVNGYTF
TRBV12-3/TRBV12-4	TRBJ1-5	-	many	TGTGCCAGCAGATACCGTGGGGGGGGTCAGCCCCAGCATTTT	CASRYRGGGQPQHF
TRBV3-1	TRBJ1-5	-	many	TGTGCCAGCAGCCAAGTTGACGGTAATCAGCCCCAGCATTTT	CASSQVDGNQPQHF
TRBV20-1	TRBJ1-1	TRBD1	many	TGCAGTGCTAGAGATTTCAGGGGGCGCGACACTGAAGCTTTCTTT	CSARDFRGRDTEAFF
TRBV12-3/TRBV12-4	TRBJ2-3	TRBD2	many	TGTGCCAGCACATTTCGGGGCCTGCTAGCGGGAGATACGCAGTATTTT	CASTFRGLLAGDTQYF
TRBV7-3	TRBJ2-3	TRBD2	many	TGTGCCAGCAGCCACATGCCGACTAGCGGGAGACGGGTATTCGAGACAGATACGCAGTATTTT	CASSHMPTSGRRVFETDTQYF
TRBV5-1	TRBJ2-2	TRBD1	many	TGCGCCAGCAGCCCAGTCCAGGGGGCCGGCACCGGGGAGCTGTTTTTT	CASSPVQGAGTGELFF
TRBV6-6	TRBJ2-7	-	many	TGTGCCAGCAGTTCCCGCTACGAGCAGTACTTC	CASSSRYEQYF
TRBV3-1	TRBJ2-7	TRBD2	many	TGTGCCAGCAGCCAAGGGTTCTTAGCGGGAGGCCCCTACGAGCAGTACTTC	CASSQGFLAGGPYEQYF
TRBV7-8	TRBJ2-7	TRBD1	many	TGTGCCAGCAGCTTAGCCTCCGCAGGGGGCCGGCCCTACGAGCAGTACTTC	CASSLASAGGRPYEQYF
TRBV5-1	TRBJ2-3	-	few	TGCGCCAGCAGCTTTCAAGATACGCAGTATTTT	CASSFQDTQYF
TRBV12-3/TRBV12-4	TRBJ1-2	TRBD1	many	TGTGCCAGCAGATGGGACAGGTTCTATGGCTACACCTTC	CASRWDRFYGYTF
TRBV6-5	TRBJ1-5	-	many	TGTGCCAGCAGACCCGCGGGGCTCAATCAGCCCCAGCATTTT	CASRPAGLNQPQHF
TRBV7-2	TRBJ2-2	TRBD2	many	TGTGCCAGCAGGACTAGCGGGGGATGGGGCGGGGAGCTGTTTTTT	CASRTSGGWGGELFF
TRBV18	TRBJ2-4	TRBD1	many	TGTGCCAGCTCGGCGATACAGGGGGCTGCCAAAAACATTCAGTACTTC	CASSAIQGAAKNIQYF
TRBV3-1	TRBJ2-4	TRBD1	many	TGTGCCAGCAAGGGGGCGACCAAAAACATTCAGTACTTC	CASKGATKNIQYF
TRBV20-1	TRBJ1-1	-	many	TGCAGTGCTAGAGATCCCCAGACAGGTGGTGAGGCTGAAGCTTTCTTT	CSARDPQTGGEAEAFF
TRBV4-3	TRBJ2-7	TRBD2	-	TGCGCCAGCAGCCAAGATTATAGCGGGAAATACTACGAGCAGTACTTC	CASSQDYSGKYYEQYF
TRBV20-1	TRBJ1-4	-	many	TGCAGTGCTATTCGGGACGGCGATGAAAAACTGTTTTTT	CSAIRDGDEKLFF
TRBV11-3	TRBJ2-1	TRBD1	many	TGTGCCAGCAGCTTAGCGGGGACAGGTTCCTACAATGAGCAGTTCTTC	CASSLAGTGSYNEQFF